The 5 T cell receptor beta chains below were found in one sample sequenced in a study of cytomegalovirus exposure and HLA in healthy donors. The PCR ran on 60 Vbeta and 13 Jbeta primers. Profiling relied on immunoSEQ multiplex PCR, and the TCRdb table lists in-frame clones only, not all of them. The data contain fewer than 250,000 clones, about 79% of them singletons. Sequencing was carried out using PBMCs. These receptors were collected from a male donor in good health and CMV-seronegative.

The chain uses TRBV5-1 and TRBJ2-1; D is perhaps TRBD2 (6 bases). Germline V CDR1 and CDR2: SGHRS, YFSETQ. V was trimmed by 8 bases and J by 0 bases, leaving 18 bases between them. The CDR3 totals 16 residues. For the CDR3, the DNA is TGCGCCAGTTGGTCCGGGGGACCCCTCTCCTACAATGAGCAGTTCTTC. It encodes CASWSGGPLSYNEQFF.

V is TRBV6-4 and J is TRBJ1-1; TRBD1 might be the D (6 bases). V dropped 6 bases and J dropped 1 base, with 9 bases sitting between them. Looked up from germline, CDR1 is MRHNA and CDR2 is SNTAGT. This CDR3 is 13 amino acids long. Here the CDR3 DNA reads TGTGCCAGCAGGGAGGACAGGAACACTGAAGCTTTCTTT. Amino acid sequence: CASREDRNTEAFF.

In its sample, this clone was seen a few times. The rearrangement uses TRBV29-1 and TRBJ2-7; a possible D gene is TRBD1 (5 bases). Trimming shortened V by 7 bases and J by 3 bases, and 16 bases separated the two germline ends. This CDR3 comprises 13 residues. In germline, CDR1 is SQVTM, CDR2 ANQGSEA. CDR3 coding DNA: TGCAGCGACAACAGGCCAAAGGGCTACGAGCAGTACTTC. Residues: CSDNRPKGYEQYF.

The CDR3 sequence is CASSSLASRGNQPQHF. DNA for the CDR3: TGTGCCAGCAGTTCGCTCGCATCAAGAGGGAATCAGCCCCAGCATTTT. V and J are TRBV27 and TRBJ1-5; D is ambiguous. V lost 4 bases and J lost 4, with 17 bases in between. This CDR3 region has 16 residues. Germline loops: CDR1 MNHEY, CDR2 SMNVEV (reference sequence).

To note about this clone: Other DNA sequences in this specimen translate into the identical CDR3. This chain links TRBV4-1 with TRBJ1-1; 7 bases map to TRBD1. The CDR3 spans 14 residues. The V gene end was trimmed by 1 base and the J gene end by 5 bases; junction bases not matched to a gene: 4. Germline CDR1 is MGHRA and CDR2 is YSYEKL. The CDR3 region has the DNA TGCGCCAGCAGCCAAGCAGGGGGTAGAACTGAAGCTTTCTTT. This codes for CASSQAGGRTEAFF.